Sequencing of this T cell receptor (beta chain) was carried out in a study of blood T cell repertoires in COVID-19. TCRdb keeps only in-frame clones here, not all; method: immunoSEQ multiplex PCR. The sample lists 200,000 to 250,000 clones; over 70% were seen once. Trimming stripped 6 bases from V and 5 bases from J, with 8 bases between. Germline V gene lookup returns CDR1 LNHDA and CDR2 SQIVND (reference sequence). This CDR3 region has 12 residues. This chain uses TRBV19 with TRBJ1-5; D is undetermined. Sequencing was performed on PBMCs or T cells enriched from blood (not recorded which). The TCR sequence derives from a woman in her twenties or thirties who had been exposed to COVID-19. The CDR3 nucleotides read TGTGCCAGTAGCCCCTTCGATCAGCCCCAGCATTTT. Translating it yields CASSPFDQPQHF.